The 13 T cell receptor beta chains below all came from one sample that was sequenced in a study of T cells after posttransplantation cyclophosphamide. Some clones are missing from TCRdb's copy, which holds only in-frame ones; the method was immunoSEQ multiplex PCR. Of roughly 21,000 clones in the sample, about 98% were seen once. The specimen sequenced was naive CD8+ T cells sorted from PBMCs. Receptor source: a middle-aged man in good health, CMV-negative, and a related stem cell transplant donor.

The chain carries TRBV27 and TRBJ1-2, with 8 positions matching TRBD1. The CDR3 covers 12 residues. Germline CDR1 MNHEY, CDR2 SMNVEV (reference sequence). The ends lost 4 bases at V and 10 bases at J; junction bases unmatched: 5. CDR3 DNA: TGTGCCAGCAGTTCTGGACAGGGCATCTACACCTTC. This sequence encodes CASSSGQGIYTF.

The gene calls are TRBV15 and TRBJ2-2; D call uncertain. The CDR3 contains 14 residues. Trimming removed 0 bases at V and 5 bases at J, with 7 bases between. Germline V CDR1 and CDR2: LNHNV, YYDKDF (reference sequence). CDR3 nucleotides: TGTGCCACCAGCAGAGATCCGAGTACCGGGGAGCTGTTTTTT. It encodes CATSRDPSTGELFF.

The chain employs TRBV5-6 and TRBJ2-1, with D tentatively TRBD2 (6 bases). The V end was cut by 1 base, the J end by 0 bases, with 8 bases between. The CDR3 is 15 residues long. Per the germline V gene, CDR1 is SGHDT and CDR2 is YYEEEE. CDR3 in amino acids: CASSLRRASYNEQFF. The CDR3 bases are TGTGCCAGCAGCTTGAGGAGGGCCTCCTACAATGAGCAGTTCTTC.

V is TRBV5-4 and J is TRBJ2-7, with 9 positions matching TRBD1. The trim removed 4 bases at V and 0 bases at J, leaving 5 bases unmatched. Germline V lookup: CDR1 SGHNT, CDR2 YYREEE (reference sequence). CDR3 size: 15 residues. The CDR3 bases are TGTGCCAGCAGCGTGTCGGGACAGGGCTCCTACGAGCAGTACTTC. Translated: CASSVSGQGSYEQYF.

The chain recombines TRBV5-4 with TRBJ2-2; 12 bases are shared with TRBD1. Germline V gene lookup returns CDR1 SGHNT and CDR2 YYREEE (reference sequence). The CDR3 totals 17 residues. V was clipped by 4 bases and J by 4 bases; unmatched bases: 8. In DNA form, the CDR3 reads TGTGCCAGCAGCCAGCTCCCGGGACAGGGGGCCACCGGGGAGCTGTTTTTT. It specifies CASSQLPGQGATGELFF.

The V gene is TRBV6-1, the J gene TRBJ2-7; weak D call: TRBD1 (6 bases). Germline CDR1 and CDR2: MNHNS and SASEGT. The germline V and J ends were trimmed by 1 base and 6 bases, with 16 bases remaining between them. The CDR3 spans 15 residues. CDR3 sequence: CASSEVGGPDLEQYF. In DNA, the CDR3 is TGTGCCAGCAGTGAAGTTGGGGGCCCGGATCTCGAGCAGTACTTC.

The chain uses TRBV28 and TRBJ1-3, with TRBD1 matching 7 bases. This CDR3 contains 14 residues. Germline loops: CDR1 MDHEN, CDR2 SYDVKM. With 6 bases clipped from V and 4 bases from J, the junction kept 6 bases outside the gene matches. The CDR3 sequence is CASREGASGNTIYF. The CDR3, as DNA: TGTGCCAGCAGGGAGGGGGCTTCGGGAAACACCATATATTTT.

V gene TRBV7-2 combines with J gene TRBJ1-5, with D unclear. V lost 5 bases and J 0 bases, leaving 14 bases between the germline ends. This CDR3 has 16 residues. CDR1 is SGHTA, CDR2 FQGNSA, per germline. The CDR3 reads CASSEPGAYSNQPQHF. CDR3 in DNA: TGTGCCAGCAGCGAGCCGGGAGCGTATAGCAATCAGCCCCAGCATTTT.

The DNA of the CDR3 is TGCAGCGTTTCCGGGACAGGGGGCCGGGGCTACACCTTC. Its translation: CSVSGTGGRGYTF. V usage is TRBV29-1 and J usage is TRBJ1-2; TRBD1 matches at 12 bases. Germline-derived CDR1 and CDR2 are SQVTM and ANQGSEA. This CDR3 spans 13 amino acids. Losses at the gene ends were 5 bases for V and 8 bases for J; bases not matched to a gene: 6. Full variable domain (rest looked up from reference TRBV29-1 and TRBJ1-2): SAVISQKPSRDICQRGTSLTIQCQVDSQVTMMFWYRQQPGQSLTLIATANQGSEATYESGFVIDKFPISRPNLTFSTLTVSNMSPEDSSIYLCSVSGTGGRGYTFGSGTRLTVV.

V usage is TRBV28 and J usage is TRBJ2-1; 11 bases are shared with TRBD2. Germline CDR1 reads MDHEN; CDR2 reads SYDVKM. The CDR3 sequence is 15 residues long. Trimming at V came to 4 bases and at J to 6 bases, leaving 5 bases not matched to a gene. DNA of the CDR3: TGTGCCAGCAGTTCCTTAGCGGGAGGGCCCAATGAGCAGTTCTTC. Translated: CASSSLAGGPNEQFF.

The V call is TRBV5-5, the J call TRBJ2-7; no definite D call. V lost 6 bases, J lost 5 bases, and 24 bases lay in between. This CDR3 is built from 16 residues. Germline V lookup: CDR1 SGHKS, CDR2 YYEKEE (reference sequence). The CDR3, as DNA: TGTGCCAGCACCTTATACCTGGGTACAGCCCAAGACGAGCAGTACTTC. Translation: CASTLYLGTAQDEQYF.

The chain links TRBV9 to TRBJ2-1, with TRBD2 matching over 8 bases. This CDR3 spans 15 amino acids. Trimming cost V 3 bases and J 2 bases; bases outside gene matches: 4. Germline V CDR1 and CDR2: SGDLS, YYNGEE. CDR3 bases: TGTGCCAGCAGCGCCGGGGGGGGACCCTACAATGAGCAGTTCTTC. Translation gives CASSAGGGPYNEQFF.

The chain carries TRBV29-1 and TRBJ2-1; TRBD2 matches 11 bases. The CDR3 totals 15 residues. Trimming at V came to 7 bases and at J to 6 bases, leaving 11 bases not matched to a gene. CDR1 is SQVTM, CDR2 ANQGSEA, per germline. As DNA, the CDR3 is TGCAGCGCGCATTCCACCGGGACTAGCGGCAATGAGCAGTTCTTC. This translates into CSAHSTGTSGNEQFF.